Shown below are 17 T cell receptor beta chains from a single sample sequenced in a study of cytomegalovirus exposure and HLA in healthy donors listed by TCRdb under 2017. Library prep was done by the immunoSEQ multiplex PCR assay. For the multiplex PCR, a mixture combining 60 forward primers for TCR Vbeta segments and 13 reverse primers for TCR Jbeta segments was used. In TCRdb, the immuneACCESS table is reduced to in-frame sequences with V and J assigned. These tables do not hold every clone; where another copy was compared, an unresolved V gene accounts for under half, and the others remain unexplained. For this sample, the table gives 75,000 to 95,000 clones. About 4.6% of the sample comes from the top ten. The sequenced material came from PBMCs. These receptors all come from a man aged 30 to 45 in good health and CMV-seronegative.

This chain connects TRBV7-2 to TRBJ2-1; 8 positions agree with TRBD2. The V gene's germline CDR1 is SGHTA and CDR2 FQGNSA. V lost 5 bases, J lost 6 bases, and 6 bases stayed unmatched. This CDR3 spans 14 amino acids. The CDR3 DNA sequence: TGTGCCAGCAGCCTCGGGGGGGACTCCAATGAGCAGTTCTTC. Amino acids: CASSLGGDSNEQFF.

V is TRBV2 and J is TRBJ2-7; 9 positions agree with TRBD2. Germline CDR1 is SNHLY and CDR2 is FYNNEI. V lost 8 bases, J lost 7 bases, and 15 bases stayed unmatched. The CDR3 length is 15 residues. CDR3 DNA: TGTGCCAGCGATAACGGACTAGCGCTTTCTTGGGAGCAGTACTTC. Protein: CASDNGLALSWEQYF.

Points on this clone: The junction shows a germline mismatch at one end, possibly a read error. Other DNA sequences within the sample encode an identical CDR3. The chain uses TRBV6-5 and TRBJ1-2, with 7 nucleotides matching TRBD1. CDR3 size: 15 residues. The germline V gene has CDR1 MNHEY and CDR2 SVGAGI. CDR3 residues: CASSYGHRGGVGYTF. CDR3 nucleotides: TGCGCCAGCAGTTACGGGCACAGGGGTGGGGTGGGCTACACCTTC.

J is TRBJ2-3 and V is TRBV7-3; 10 nucleotides agree with TRBD2. CDR3 size: 15 residues. Germline V gives CDR1 SGHTA, CDR2 FQGTGA. V lost 2 bases and J lost 3; bases outside the gene matches: 2. CDR3 nucleotides: TGTGCCAGCAGCTTACTAGCGGGAGCAACAGATACGCAGTATTTT. Translation: CASSLLAGATDTQYF.

CDR3 amino acids: CASSSAGQPGGTEAFF. Here the CDR3 DNA reads TGTGCCAGCAGCTCGGCCGGACAGCCCGGAGGCACTGAAGCTTTCTTT. The genes are TRBV5-4 and TRBJ1-1, with D tentatively TRBD1 (6 bases). From germline, CDR1 is SGHNT and CDR2 YYREEE (reference sequence). Trimming removed 3 bases from V and 4 bases from J, with 19 bases in between. The CDR3 runs to 16 residues.

V is TRBV9 and J is TRBJ2-7, with D maybe TRBD1 (6 bases). The V end lost 0 bases, the J end lost 5 bases, and 18 bases lay between the germline ends. The CDR3 runs 16 residues. Germline V lookup: CDR1 SGDLS, CDR2 YYNGEE. The CDR3 loop is CASSVDPLAGAHEQYF. In DNA, the CDR3 is TGTGCCAGCAGCGTAGACCCCCTGGCAGGGGCCCACGAGCAGTACTTC.

The chain carries TRBV6-5 and TRBJ2-7, with D unclear. Germline V gives CDR1 MNHEY, CDR2 SVGAGI. The CDR3 runs to 12 residues. CDR3 DNA: TGTGGCCGCCGCGCAAGCCCCTACGAGCAGTACTTC. Amino acid sequence: CGRRASPYEQYF.

The V gene is TRBV7-3, the J gene TRBJ1-1, with 10 positions matching TRBD1. The length of the CDR3 is 15 residues. Germline loops: CDR1 SGHTA, CDR2 FQGTGA. J gave up 4 bases and V 1 base, and 3 bases lay outside the gene matches. The CDR3 loop reads CASSLMGTGATEAFF. CDR3 in DNA: TGTGCCAGCAGCTTAATGGGGACAGGGGCCACTGAAGCTTTCTTT.

J is TRBJ2-5 and V is TRBV27, with 7 bases lining up with TRBD1. In germline, CDR1 is MNHEY, CDR2 SMNVEV (reference sequence). Trimming cost V 10 bases and J 2 bases; bases outside gene matches: 7. The length of the CDR3 is 13 residues. DNA of the CDR3: TGTGCCACCGCCGGGACAGTTCAAGAGACCCAGTACTTC. Protein: CATAGTVQETQYF.

J is TRBJ2-5 and V is TRBV18; 10 bases are shared with TRBD2. With 4 bases clipped from V and 2 bases from J, the junction kept 7 bases outside the gene matches. Per the germline V gene, CDR1 is KGHSH and CDR2 is LQKENI. This CDR3 region has 16 residues. For the CDR3, the DNA is TGTGCCAGCTCACAGGGACTAGCGCGACCTCAAGAGACCCAGTACTTC. This encodes CASSQGLARPQETQYF.

The V and J genes are TRBV9 and TRBJ1-1; weak D call: TRBD1 (6 bases). This CDR3 spans 14 amino acids. Germline values: CDR1 SGDLS, CDR2 YYNGEE. V lost 4 bases, J lost 1 base, and 11 bases lay in between. The CDR3 DNA is TGTGCCAGCAGCAGAGTGACAGGGAACACTGAAGCTTTCTTT. This encodes CASSRVTGNTEAFF.

The chain recombines TRBV18 with TRBJ2-7; the D gene is possibly TRBD2 (7 bases). Germline V gene sequence: CDR1 KGHSH, CDR2 LQKENI. V lost 0 bases to trimming and J lost 4 bases, with 19 bases between them. CDR3 length equals 17 residues. This CDR3 is CASSPPETGGDGYEQYF. Here the CDR3 DNA reads TGTGCCAGCTCACCACCGGAAACGGGGGGCGATGGATACGAGCAGTACTTC.

This chain links TRBV7-3 with TRBJ2-2, with D possibly TRBD2 on 6 matching bases. The CDR3 spans 15 residues. V lost 6 bases and J 4 bases, leaving 15 bases between the germline ends. The germline V gene has CDR1 SGHTA and CDR2 FQGTGA. CDR3 residues: CASRRSGEVTGELFF. The CDR3 DNA reads TGTGCCAGCAGGAGGTCGGGAGAGGTCACCGGGGAGCTGTTTTTT.

Regarding this clone: At one of its ends the junction is not consistent with the germline gene, which may arise from a read error. The genes are TRBV7-7 and TRBJ2-2; D remains ambiguous. Germline CDR1 and CDR2: SSHAT and FNYEAQ (reference sequence). This CDR3 is built from 15 residues. This CDR3 reads CASSKTTGNTGELFF. For the CDR3, the DNA is TGTGCTAGCAGCAAAACGACTGGTAACACCGGGGAGCTGTTTTTT.

This chain uses TRBV4-1 with TRBJ1-3; no definite D call. V was cut by 0 bases and J by 3 bases, with 9 bases left in between. The CDR3 has 15 residues. Germline CDR1 and CDR2: MGHRA and YSYEKL. CDR3 nucleotide sequence: TGCGCCAGCAGCCAAGATTGGAGCGTTGGAAACACCATATATTTT. Encoded protein: CASSQDWSVGNTIYF.

The V gene is TRBV6-5, the J gene TRBJ1-2; no firm D call. V was trimmed by 2 bases and J by 4 bases, leaving 8 bases between them. Germline-derived CDR1 and CDR2 are MNHEY and SVGAGI. The CDR3 extends over 13 amino acids. This CDR3 is CASSYADSYGYTF. For the CDR3, the DNA is TGTGCCAGCAGTTACGCGGATTCCTATGGCTACACCTTC.

J is TRBJ2-7 and V is TRBV5-6; a possible D gene is TRBD2 (6 bases). CDR1 is SGHDT, CDR2 YYEEEE, per germline. The CDR3 is 14 amino acids. V lost 3 bases, J lost 8 bases, and 18 bases lay in between. CDR3 DNA: TGTGCCAGCAGCTACGGGACGGTCCGGGAGAAGCAGTACTTC. This sequence encodes CASSYGTVREKQYF.